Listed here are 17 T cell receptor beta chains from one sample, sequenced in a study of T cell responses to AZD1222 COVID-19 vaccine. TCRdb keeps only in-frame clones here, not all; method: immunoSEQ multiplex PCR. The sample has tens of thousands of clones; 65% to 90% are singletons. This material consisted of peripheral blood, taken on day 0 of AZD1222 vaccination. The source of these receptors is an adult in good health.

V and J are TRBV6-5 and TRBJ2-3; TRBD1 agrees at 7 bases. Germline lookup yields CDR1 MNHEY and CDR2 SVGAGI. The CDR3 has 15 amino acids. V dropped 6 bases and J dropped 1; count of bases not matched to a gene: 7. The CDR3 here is CASRKGAGGTDTQYF. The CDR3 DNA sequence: TGTGCCAGCAGGAAGGGGGCGGGCGGCACAGATACGCAGTATTTT.

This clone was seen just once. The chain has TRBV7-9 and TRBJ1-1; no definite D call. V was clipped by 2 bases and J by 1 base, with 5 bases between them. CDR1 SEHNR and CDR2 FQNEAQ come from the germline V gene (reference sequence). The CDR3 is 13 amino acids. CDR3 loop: CASSLRENTEAFF. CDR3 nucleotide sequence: TGTGCCAGCAGCTTAAGGGAGAACACTGAAGCTTTCTTT.

The CDR3 protein is CASSFNRGMETQYF. The DNA of the CDR3 is TGTGCCAGCAGCTTCAACAGGGGGATGGAGACCCAGTACTTC. The chain recombines TRBV7-6 with TRBJ2-5; 8 nucleotides match TRBD1. This CDR3 is 14 amino acids long. V lost 3 bases to trimming and J lost 5 bases; unmatched junction nucleotides: 5. Per the germline V gene, CDR1 is SGHVS and CDR2 is FNYEAQ.

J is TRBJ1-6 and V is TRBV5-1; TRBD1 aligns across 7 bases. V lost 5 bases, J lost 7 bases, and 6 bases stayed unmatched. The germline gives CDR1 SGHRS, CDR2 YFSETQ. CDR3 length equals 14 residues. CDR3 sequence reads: CASREGARNSPLHF. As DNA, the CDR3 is TGCGCCAGCAGGGAGGGGGCGAGGAATTCACCCCTCCACTTT.

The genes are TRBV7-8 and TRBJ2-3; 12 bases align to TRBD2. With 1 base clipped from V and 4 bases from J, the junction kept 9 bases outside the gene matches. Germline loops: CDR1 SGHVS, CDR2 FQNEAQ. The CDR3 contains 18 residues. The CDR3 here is CASSLVSSGGAVSDTQYF. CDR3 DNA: TGTGCCAGCAGCTTAGTGTCTAGCGGGGGGGCGGTCTCAGATACGCAGTATTTT.

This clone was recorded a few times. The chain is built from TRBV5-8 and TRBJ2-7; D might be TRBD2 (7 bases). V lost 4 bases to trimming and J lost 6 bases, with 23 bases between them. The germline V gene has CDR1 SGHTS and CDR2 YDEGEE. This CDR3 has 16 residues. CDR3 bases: TGTGCCAGCAGCCGAGTGGGGGGGGCTGCCGGTCTCGAGCAGTACTTC. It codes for CASSRVGGAAGLEQYF.

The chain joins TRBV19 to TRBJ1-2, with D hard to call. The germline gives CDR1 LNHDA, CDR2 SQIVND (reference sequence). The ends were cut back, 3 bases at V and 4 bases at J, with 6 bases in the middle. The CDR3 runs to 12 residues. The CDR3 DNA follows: TGTGCCAGTAGTATTTTTGGCTATGGCTACACCTTC. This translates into CASSIFGYGYTF.

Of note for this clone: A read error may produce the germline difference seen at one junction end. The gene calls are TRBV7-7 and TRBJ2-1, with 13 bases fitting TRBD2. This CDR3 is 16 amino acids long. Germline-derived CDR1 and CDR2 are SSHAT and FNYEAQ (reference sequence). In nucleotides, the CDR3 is TGTGCTAGCAGCCCTGAGGCGGGACTAGCGGGAAGGGAGCAGTTCTTC. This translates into CASSPEAGLAGREQFF.

CDR3 bases: TGTGCCAGCAGCTTCCGGACTAGCGGGGGCACAGATACGCAGTATTTT. Translated: CASSFRTSGGTDTQYF. The gene calls are TRBV11-3 and TRBJ2-3; 12 bases fit TRBD2. Germline-derived CDR1 and CDR2 are SGHNT and YENEEA. The CDR3 loop spans 16 amino acids. V was clipped by 3 bases and J by 1 base; unmatched bases: 2.

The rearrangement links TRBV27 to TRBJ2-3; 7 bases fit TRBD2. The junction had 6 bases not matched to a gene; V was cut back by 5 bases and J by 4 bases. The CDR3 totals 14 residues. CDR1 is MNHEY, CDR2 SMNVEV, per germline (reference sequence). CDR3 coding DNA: TGTGCCAGCAGTCTAGCGGCGGGGGCAGATACGCAGTATTTT. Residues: CASSLAAGADTQYF.

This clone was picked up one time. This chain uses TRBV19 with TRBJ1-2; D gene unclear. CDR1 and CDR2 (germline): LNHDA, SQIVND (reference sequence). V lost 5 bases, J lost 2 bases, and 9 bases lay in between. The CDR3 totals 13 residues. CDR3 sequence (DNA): TGTGCCAGTAGTCGGCAGGACAACTATGGCTACACCTTC. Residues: CASSRQDNYGYTF.

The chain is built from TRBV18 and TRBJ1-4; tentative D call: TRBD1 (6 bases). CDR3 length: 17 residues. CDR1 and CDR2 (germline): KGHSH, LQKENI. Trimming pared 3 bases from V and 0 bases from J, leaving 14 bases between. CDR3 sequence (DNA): TGTGCCAGCTCACCTGCCGCGGGGGCAGCAACTAATGAAAAACTGTTTTTT. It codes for CASSPAAGAATNEKLFF.

The CDR3: CASSMGIGNTEAFF. The CDR3 coding sequence is TGTGCCAGTAGTATGGGGATAGGTAACACTGAAGCTTTCTTT. This chain links TRBV19 with TRBJ1-1, with D unresolved. Germline V gene sequence: CDR1 LNHDA, CDR2 SQIVND (reference sequence). The CDR3 has 14 residues. V was pared by 3 bases and J by 2 bases, with 10 bases between.

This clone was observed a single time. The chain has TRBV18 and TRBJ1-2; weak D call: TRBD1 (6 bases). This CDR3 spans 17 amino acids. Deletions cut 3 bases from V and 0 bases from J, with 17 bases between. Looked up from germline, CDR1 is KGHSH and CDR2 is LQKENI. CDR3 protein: CASSPNTGPLTNYGYTF. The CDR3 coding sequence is TGTGCCAGCTCACCCAATACAGGGCCTCTAACTAACTATGGCTACACCTTC.

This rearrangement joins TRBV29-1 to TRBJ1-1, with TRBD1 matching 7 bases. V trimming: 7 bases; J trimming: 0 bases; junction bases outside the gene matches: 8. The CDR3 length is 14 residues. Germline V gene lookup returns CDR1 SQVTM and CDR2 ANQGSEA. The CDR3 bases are TGCAGCGCACCGACAGGGCCCATGAACACTGAAGCTTTCTTT. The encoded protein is CSAPTGPMNTEAFF.

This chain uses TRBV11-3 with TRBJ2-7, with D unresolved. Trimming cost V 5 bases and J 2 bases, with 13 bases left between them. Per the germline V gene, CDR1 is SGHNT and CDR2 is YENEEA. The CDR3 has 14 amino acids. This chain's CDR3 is CASSGKTSAYEQYF. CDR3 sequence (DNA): TGTGCCAGCAGCGGAAAGACGTCGGCCTACGAGCAGTACTTC.

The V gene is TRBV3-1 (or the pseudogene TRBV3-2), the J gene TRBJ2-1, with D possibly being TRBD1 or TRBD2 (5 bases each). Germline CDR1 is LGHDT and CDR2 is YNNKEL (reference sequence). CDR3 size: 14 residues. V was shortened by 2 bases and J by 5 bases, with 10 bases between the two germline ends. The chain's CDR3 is CASSQRGTNNEQFF. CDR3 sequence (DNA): TGTGCCAGCAGCCAAAGAGGGACCAACAATGAGCAGTTCTTC.